These 27 T cell receptor beta chains were sequenced from one sample in a study of cytomegalovirus exposure and HLA in healthy donors. The repertoire was sequenced with immunoSEQ multiplex PCR; TCRdb's copy has only in-frame clones and lacks some. Among roughly 50,000 clones listed, roughly 93% were seen once. The sequencing sample was made of PBMCs. These receptors all stem from a woman aged 18-29 years in good health and CMV-seropositive.

The chain has TRBV7-9 and TRBJ1-4; TRBD1 matches 7 bases. The CDR3 length is 16 residues. Germline CDR1 is SEHNR and CDR2 is FQNEAQ (reference sequence). J gave up 3 bases and V 1 base, and 5 bases lay outside the gene matches. The CDR3 reads CASSLGQGPANEKLFF. DNA for the CDR3: TGTGCCAGCAGCTTAGGACAGGGTCCGGCTAATGAAAAACTGTTTTTT.

The chain employs TRBV7-2 and TRBJ1-2; 7 nucleotides agree with TRBD1. Germline-derived CDR1 and CDR2 are SGHTA and FQGNSA. J was trimmed by 0 bases and V by 5 bases; bases with no gene match: 6. This CDR3 has 15 residues. DNA for the CDR3: TGTGCCAGCAGCCCAAGGACAGGAACTAACTATGGCTACACCTTC. Translated, it gives CASSPRTGTNYGYTF.

J is TRBJ2-2 and V is TRBV19; weak D call: TRBD1 (6 bases). Trimming took 9 bases from V and 3 from J, leaving 11 bases between them. The CDR3 is 13 amino acids. CDR1 and CDR2 (germline): LNHDA, SQIVND (reference sequence). The CDR3 DNA sequence: TGTGCCAGCCTCAGGGGAGACACCGGGGAGCTGTTTTTT. This encodes CASLRGDTGELFF.

The chain couples TRBV11-3 to TRBJ2-5; D perhaps matches TRBD2 (5 bases). CDR3 length: 14 residues. The germline V gene encodes CDR1 SGHNT and CDR2 YENEEA. The V end was cut by 4 bases, the J end by 0 bases, with 9 bases between. The CDR3, as DNA: TGTGCCAGCAGCTCCCACGGGAACCAAGAGACCCAGTACTTC. Protein sequence: CASSSHGNQETQYF.

The chain couples TRBV30 to TRBJ2-5; TRBD2 agrees at 9 bases. V dropped 5 bases and J dropped 9; count of bases not matched to a gene: 13. The germline V gene has CDR1 GTSNPN and CDR2 SVGIG (reference sequence). The CDR3 runs 14 residues. The CDR3 is CAWAVAGDWGAQYF. Written as DNA, the CDR3 is TGTGCCTGGGCGGTAGCGGGGGACTGGGGGGCCCAGTACTTC.

The V call is TRBV18, the J call TRBJ1-5; the D gene is possibly TRBD1 (5 bases). Trimming pared 2 bases from V and 3 bases from J, leaving 8 bases between. The CDR3 is 14 amino acids. Germline V gene sequence: CDR1 KGHSH, CDR2 LQKENI. CDR3 amino acids: CASSPGATNQPQHF. DNA of the CDR3: TGTGCCAGCTCACCAGGGGCCACCAATCAGCCCCAGCATTTT.

This clone has just one count. V usage is TRBV4-3 and J usage is TRBJ1-4, with D possibly TRBD1 on 6 matching bases. This CDR3 has 18 residues. V was clipped by 1 base and J by 4 bases, with 19 bases between them. Per the germline V gene, CDR1 is LGHNA and CDR2 is YSLEER. The CDR3 protein is CASSQVASRGAVNEKLFF. The CDR3 region has the DNA TGCGCCAGCAGCCAAGTCGCCTCTCGGGGGGCCGTTAATGAAAAACTGTTTTTT.

This clone has a handful of counts. J is TRBJ1-2 and V is TRBV6-1, with D maybe TRBD1 (6 bases). CDR1 and CDR2 from the germline V gene are MNHNS and SASEGT. Trimming shortened V by 3 bases and J by 7 bases, and 18 bases separated the two germline ends. This CDR3 spans 15 amino acids. CDR3 residues: CASSDGARGRGGYTF. The CDR3 DNA sequence: TGTGCCAGCAGTGACGGGGCCAGGGGAAGAGGTGGCTACACCTTC.

The rearrangement joins TRBV21-1 to TRBJ1-6; the table's D call, TRBD1, has no DNA check behind it. TRBV21-1 constitutes a pseudogene. This CDR3 is built from 20 residues. CDR3 sequence: CASSRRYLEPSSSYNSPLHF. The CDR3 nucleotides read TGTGCCAGCAGCCGCAGGTATTTAGAACCCTCAAGCTCCTATAATTCACCCCTCCACTTT.

The gene calls are TRBV28 and TRBJ1-6, with a weak D call TRBD1 (5 bases). The CDR3 covers 12 residues. Germline CDR1 reads MDHEN; CDR2 reads SYDVKM. The V and J ends lost 6 bases and 12 bases respectively, with 12 bases between them. CDR3 coding DNA: TGTGCCAGCAGCTACAGGCCCGAACCCCTCCACTTT. Amino acid sequence: CASSYRPEPLHF.

V usage is TRBV6-5 and J usage is TRBJ2-7; D remains ambiguous. The germline CDR1 and CDR2 sequences are MNHEY and SVGAGI. The CDR3 spans 13 residues. Trimming took off 5 bases at V and 3 bases at J, with 11 bases between the two ends. In nucleotides, the CDR3 is TGTGCCAGCAGTCCAAACCTAGGCTACGAGCAGTACTTC. Translating gives CASSPNLGYEQYF.

The gene calls are TRBV19 and TRBJ2-1; 16 positions agree with TRBD2. The V gene end was trimmed by 4 bases and the J gene end by 9 bases; junction bases not matched to a gene: 3. The germline CDR1 and CDR2 sequences are LNHDA and SQIVND (reference sequence). The CDR3 runs 15 residues. The CDR3 reads CASSTGTSGGVEQFF. As DNA, the CDR3 is TGTGCCAGTAGTACCGGGACTAGCGGGGGGGTTGAGCAGTTCTTC.

V and J are TRBV19 and TRBJ2-3, with D uncertain. CDR3 length equals 13 residues. The germline V and J ends were trimmed by 5 bases and 2 bases, with 8 bases remaining between them. Germline V gene sequence: CDR1 LNHDA, CDR2 SQIVND (reference sequence). This CDR3 reads CASSAEYTDTQYF. CDR3 nucleotide sequence: TGTGCCAGTAGTGCAGAATACACAGATACGCAGTATTTT.

This clone has just one count. The rearrangement uses TRBV6-1 and TRBJ1-1, with a possible D match to TRBD1 (5 bases). CDR3 length: 15 amino acids. V was cut by 8 bases and J by 3 bases, with 19 bases left in between. Looked up from germline, CDR1 is MNHNS and CDR2 is SASEGT. CDR3 sequence reads: CASVARGRADTEAFF. DNA of the CDR3: TGTGCCAGCGTCGCACGGGGGAGGGCTGACACTGAAGCTTTCTTT.

This clone was seen more than once but under ten times. This chain uses TRBV18 with TRBJ2-7; no reliable D call. The CDR3 runs 12 residues. Germline loops: CDR1 KGHSH, CDR2 LQKENI. V lost 10 bases, J lost 4 bases, and 14 bases lay in between. The CDR3 region is CATAQESYEQYF. In DNA form, the CDR3 reads TGTGCCACCGCACAAGAATCGTACGAGCAGTACTTC.

The chain recombines TRBV7-2 with TRBJ1-2; no reliable D call. The CDR3 has 15 residues. V was trimmed by 2 bases and J by 3 bases, leaving 13 bases between them. CDR1 SGHTA and CDR2 FQGNSA come from the germline V gene. This CDR3 reads CASSLSGVLDYGYTF. Written as DNA, the CDR3 is TGTGCCAGCAGCTTATCCGGGGTGCTCGACTATGGCTACACCTTC.

The chain couples TRBV6-6 to TRBJ1-2; 11 positions match TRBD1. V dropped 0 bases and J dropped 7; count of bases not matched to a gene: 7. Germline-derived CDR1 and CDR2 are MNHNY and SVGAGI (reference sequence). This CDR3 spans 16 amino acids. CDR3 sequence: CASSYSGGQGASGYTF. CDR3 coding DNA: TGTGCCAGCAGTTACTCGGGCGGACAGGGGGCATCTGGCTACACCTTC.

The rearrangement links TRBV4-1 to TRBJ1-1; 10 nucleotides agree with TRBD1. Germline-derived CDR1 and CDR2 are MGHRA and YSYEKL. V trimming: 4 bases; J trimming: 5 bases; junction bases outside the gene matches: 10. CDR3 length: 16 residues. In nucleotides, the CDR3 is TGCGCCAGCAGCCCAGGAGACAGGGGGCTTAAAACTGAAGCTTTCTTT. Translating gives CASSPGDRGLKTEAFF.

The chain employs TRBV7-2 and TRBJ1-2, with D unclear. The CDR3 consists of 14 residues. V gave up 1 base and J gave up 3 bases, with 9 bases separating them. Looked up from germline, CDR1 is SGHTA and CDR2 is FQGNSA. The CDR3 is CASSLENRDYGYTF. In nucleotides, the CDR3 is TGTGCCAGCAGCTTAGAGAACAGAGACTATGGCTACACCTTC.

The chain employs TRBV4-1 and TRBJ1-4, with 7 bases identical to TRBD1. The CDR3 totals 18 residues. Trimming cost V 4 bases and J 0 bases; bases outside gene matches: 11. Germline-derived CDR1 and CDR2 are MGHRA and YSYEKL. As DNA, the CDR3 is TGCGCCAGCAGCCTCCGGACAGGTTTTTTTGCAACTAATGAAAAACTGTTTTTT. It yields the protein CASSLRTGFFATNEKLFF.

The V and J genes are TRBV28 and TRBJ2-5; no clear D gene. The CDR3 loop spans 13 amino acids. Germline CDR1 and CDR2: MDHEN and SYDVKM. Trimming took 3 bases from V and 4 from J, leaving 9 bases between them. As DNA, the CDR3 is TGTGCCAGCAGTTTCCGGGTGGGAGAGACCCAGTACTTC. Translation gives CASSFRVGETQYF.

The count of this clone is one. V is TRBV7-3 and J is TRBJ2-2, with TRBD1 identical over 8 bases. Germline V gives CDR1 SGHTA, CDR2 FQGTGA. Trimming removed 5 bases from V and 7 bases from J; junction bases left unmatched: 6. CDR3 length: 14 amino acids. For the CDR3, the DNA is TGTGCCAGCAGCAGGGACAGGACTAACGGGGAGCTGTTTTTT. It codes for CASSRDRTNGELFF.

The chain joins TRBV5-1 to TRBJ2-1; 9 bases line up with TRBD1. The CDR3 totals 13 residues. The germline CDR1 and CDR2 sequences are SGHRS and YFSETQ. V trimming: 3 bases; J trimming: 10 bases; junction bases outside the gene matches: 5. The CDR3 is CASSSTGGNEQFF. CDR3 DNA sequence: TGCGCCAGCAGCTCGACAGGGGGTAACGAGCAGTTCTTC.

The V call is TRBV7-2, the J call TRBJ1-6; the match to TRBD1 covers 8 bases. The germline V gene encodes CDR1 SGHTA and CDR2 FQGNSA. With V trimmed by 5 bases and J by 10 bases, 13 bases remained unmatched. The CDR3 extends over 16 amino acids. CDR3: CASSLLGDRPQSPLHF. The CDR3 bases are TGTGCCAGCAGCCTCCTTGGGGACAGGCCTCAGTCACCCCTCCACTTT.

J is TRBJ2-7 and V is TRBV5-1, with 12 bases lining up with TRBD2. J gave up 7 bases and V 4 bases, and 12 bases lay outside the gene matches. Germline V gene data show CDR1 as SGHRS and CDR2 as YFSETQ. The CDR3 is 16 residues long. The CDR3 coding sequence is TGCGCCAGCAGCGCACGACTAGCGGGGGCCGCGGGGGAGCAGTACTTC. It specifies CASSARLAGAAGEQYF.

In this sample, this clone turned up once. V is TRBV14 and J is TRBJ2-1, with a possible D match to TRBD1 (6 bases). V gave up 4 bases and J gave up 0 bases, with 19 bases separating them. The CDR3 spans 18 residues. Looked up from germline, CDR1 is SGHDN and CDR2 is FVKESK. The CDR3 DNA sequence: TGTGCCAGCAGCCCGATGGGGGCCAAATTATCCTCCTACAATGAGCAGTTCTTC. Protein: CASSPMGAKLSSYNEQFF. The variable domain in full, with the rest retrieved from reference TRBV14 and TRBJ2-1, is EAGVTQFPSHSVIEKGQTVTLRCDPISGHDNLYWYRRVMGKEIKFLLHFVKESKQDESGMPNNRFLAERTGGTYSTLKVQPAELEDSGVYFCASSPMGAKLSSYNEQFFGPGTRLTVL.

V gene TRBV19 combines with J gene TRBJ2-3, with 10 bases that match TRBD2. The V gene's germline CDR1 is LNHDA and CDR2 SQIVND (reference sequence). The CDR3 loop spans 16 amino acids. Losses at the gene ends were 4 bases for V and 6 bases for J; bases not matched to a gene: 10. For the CDR3, the DNA is TGTGCCAGTAGTAGCGAAGCGGGGGGGCTATCGGATACGCAGTATTTT. It is translated as CASSSEAGGLSDTQYF.